One and the same sample provided the 29 T cell receptor beta chains below, sequenced in a study of shared clonotypes between healthy human individuals. The data were produced by immunoSEQ multiplex PCR, yet TCRdb's version contains in-frame clones alone and is incomplete. Counted here are under 850,000 clones, 72% occurring once; the ten biggest clones make up under 2%. The sequenced sample consisted of memory CD4+ T cells sorted from blood. The subset denotes: CD45RA-negative fraction. The receptors come from a woman in her thirties in good health.

The chain employs TRBV13 and TRBJ2-3; D may be TRBD2 (6 bases). With 2 bases removed from V and 6 bases from J, the gap between germline ends came to 15 bases. CDR1 and CDR2 from the germline V gene are PRHDT and FYEKMQ (reference sequence). This CDR3 contains 15 residues. The chain's CDR3 is CASSLWGETRDTQYF. For the CDR3, the DNA is TGTGCCAGCAGCTTATGGGGGGAGACTAGGGATACGCAGTATTTT.

This chain uses TRBV6-1 with TRBJ1-1, with 7 bases lining up with TRBD1. Germline V CDR1 and CDR2: MNHNS, SASEGT. After removal of 6 bases from V and 7 bases from J, the junction contained 8 bases not matched to a gene. The CDR3 length is 13 residues. DNA for the CDR3: TGTGCCAGCAGCTTCGGGACAGAAGTTGAAGCTTTCTTT. Translation: CASSFGTEVEAFF.

The genes are TRBV5-8 and TRBJ1-5; 8 bases map to TRBD1. J lost 6 bases, V lost 3 bases, and 8 bases had no gene match. Germline V gene data show CDR1 as SGHTS and CDR2 as YDEGEE. There are 15 residues in the CDR3. The CDR3 bases are TGTGCCAGCAGCTCCGGCGGGACAGGCCGTCAGCCCCAGCATTTT. This translates into CASSSGGTGRQPQHF.

The chain joins TRBV18 to TRBJ2-3; TRBD2 matches at 7 bases. Germline V gene sequence: CDR1 KGHSH, CDR2 LQKENI. V shed 3 bases and J 0 bases; nucleotides not matched to a gene: 9. CDR3 length equals 17 residues. CDR3 bases: TGTGCCAGCTCACCGCCGACTAGTAGCGGGAGCACAGATACGCAGTATTTT. This translates into CASSPPTSSGSTDTQYF. The full variable domain, completed using reference TRBV18 and TRBJ2-3, is NAGVMQNPRHLVRRRGQEARLRCSPMKGHSHVYWYRQLPEEGLKFMVYLQKENIIDESGMPKERFSAEFPKEGPSILRIQQVVRGDSAAYFCASSPPTSSGSTDTQYFGPGTRLTVL.

There are a few counts of this clone. The rearrangement uses TRBV6-1 and TRBJ2-3; no clear D. Between the trimmed V and J ends, which lost 10 bases and 6 bases, there was a span of 20 bases. Germline CDR1 is MNHNS and CDR2 is SASEGT. This CDR3 has 14 amino acids. The CDR3 here is CATSRSDRADTQYF. CDR3 nucleotide sequence: TGTGCCACCTCCAGAAGCGACCGTGCCGATACGCAGTATTTT.

The chain recombines TRBV5-4 with TRBJ2-7, with D perhaps matching TRBD2 (6 bases). The CDR3 loop spans 13 amino acids. Germline V CDR1 and CDR2: SGHNT, YYREEE (reference sequence). Trimming took off 4 bases at V and 9 bases at J, with 17 bases between the two ends. The CDR3 spells CASSIGGRAGQYF. CDR3 nucleotide sequence: TGTGCCAGCAGCATAGGAGGGAGAGCTGGGCAGTACTTC.

This clone was recorded a few times. This sequence joins TRBV27 and TRBJ2-1; D possibly uses TRBD1 or TRBD2 (7 bases each). This CDR3 spans 15 amino acids. Trimming pared 5 bases from V and 7 bases from J, leaving 18 bases between. Germline V gives CDR1 MNHEY, CDR2 SMNVEV (reference sequence). CDR3 region: CASSPGRGRGNEQFF. CDR3 nucleotides: TGTGCCAGCAGTCCAGGGAGGGGGCGAGGGAATGAGCAGTTCTTC.

The chain links TRBV19 to TRBJ1-5, with D unclear. This CDR3 is built from 14 residues. Germline CDR1 LNHDA, CDR2 SQIVND (reference sequence). V shed 2 bases and J shed 5 bases, with 10 bases lying between them. CDR3 nucleotides: TGTGCCAGTAGTATAAATTATGCTTATCAGCCCCAGCATTTT. Encoded protein: CASSINYAYQPQHF.

This clone was observed a single time. The chain combines TRBV9 with TRBJ1-1, with D perhaps matching TRBD1 (6 bases). Germline lookup yields CDR1 SGDLS and CDR2 YYNGEE. The CDR3 sequence is 15 residues long. V lost 5 bases and J 7 bases, leaving 21 bases between the germline ends. This CDR3 reads CASSHGVEGVSEAFF. The DNA of the CDR3 is TGTGCCAGCAGTCACGGGGTTGAGGGGGTGAGTGAAGCTTTCTTT. Looking up the rest from reference TRBV9 and TRBJ1-1 gives the full variable domain: DSGVTQTPKHLITATGQRVTLRCSPRSGDLSVYWYQQSLDQGLQFLIQYYNGEERAKGNILERFSAQQFPDLHSELNLSSLELGDSALYFCASSHGVEGVSEAFFGQGTRLTVV.

A few counts support this clone. The genes are TRBV28 and TRBJ2-2; 11 bases line up with TRBD2. Looked up from germline, CDR1 is MDHEN and CDR2 is SYDVKM. With V trimmed by 6 bases and J by 1 base, 16 bases remained unmatched. This CDR3 region has 20 residues. The CDR3: CASRGGRLAGITQNTGELFF. In DNA form, the CDR3 reads TGTGCCAGCAGAGGGGGGAGACTAGCGGGAATCACTCAGAACACCGGGGAGCTGTTTTTT.

The chain uses TRBV9 and TRBJ2-1; D uncertain. The ends were cut back, 2 bases at V and 8 bases at J, with 17 bases in the middle. Germline CDR1 reads SGDLS; CDR2 reads YYNGEE. This CDR3 is 15 amino acids long. CDR3 sequence: CASSVGITRVDEQFF. The CDR3 nucleotides are TGTGCCAGCAGCGTCGGTATTACAAGGGTCGATGAGCAGTTCTTC.

The chain carries TRBV28 and TRBJ1-5; 9 nucleotides align to TRBD1. CDR1 and CDR2 from the germline V gene are MDHEN and SYDVKM. The junction had 7 bases not matched to a gene; V was cut back by 6 bases and J by 4 bases. The CDR3 consists of 15 residues. This chain's CDR3 is CASRTRDRANQPQHF. The DNA for the CDR3 is TGTGCCAGCAGGACTCGGGACAGGGCTAATCAGCCCCAGCATTTT.

The rearrangement uses TRBV7-2 and TRBJ2-5; TRBD1 or TRBD2 may be the D gene (5 bases each). This CDR3 comprises 16 residues. CDR1 is SGHTA, CDR2 FQGNSA, per germline. Trimming removed 5 bases from V and 2 bases from J, with 18 bases in between. CDR3 coding DNA: TGTGCCAGCAGCCACAGGTTTGGGAGCCGGCAAGAGACCCAGTACTTC. It specifies CASSHRFGSRQETQYF.

This sequence joins TRBV7-9 and TRBJ2-3; D gene unclear. Germline assignment: CDR1 SEHNR and CDR2 FQNEAQ (reference sequence). CDR3 length: 12 residues. Trimming pared 5 bases from V and 9 bases from J, leaving 12 bases between. The CDR3: CASSPYADTQYF. The CDR3, as DNA: TGTGCCAGCAGCCCTTATGCCGACACGCAGTATTTT.

CDR3 sequence (DNA): TGTGCCAGTAGTATAGGGACGGCACGCTCTGGGGCCAACGTCCTGACTTTC. Protein: CASSIGTARSGANVLTF. The chain recombines TRBV19 with TRBJ2-6; D not resolved. The CDR3 spans 17 residues. The germline gives CDR1 LNHDA, CDR2 SQIVND (reference sequence). V was cut by 1 base and J by 0 bases, with 10 bases left in between.

V gene TRBV6-5 combines with J gene TRBJ2-4; TRBD1 might be the D (6 bases). This CDR3 region has 16 residues. V lost 4 bases and J 0 bases, leaving 13 bases between the germline ends. CDR1 MNHEY and CDR2 SVGAGI come from the germline V gene. The CDR3 DNA sequence: TGTGCCAGCAGTTTCGGGACACCGCAAGCCAAAAACATTCAGTACTTC. It codes for CASSFGTPQAKNIQYF.

This clone was found once. The DNA of the CDR3 is TGTGCCAGCAAACTAGCGGGAGTGGCCCAAGAGACCCAGTACTTC. Amino acid sequence: CASKLAGVAQETQYF. This chain joins TRBV2 and TRBJ2-5, with 11 positions matching TRBD2. Germline-derived CDR1 and CDR2 are SNHLY and FYNNEI. The CDR3 is 15 amino acids. V shed 7 bases and J 1 base; nucleotides not matched to a gene: 5. Together with reference TRBV2 and TRBJ2-5, the CDR3 gives the full variable domain: EPEVTQTPSHQVTQMGQEVILRCVPISNHLYFYWYRQILGQKVEFLVSFYNNEISEKSEIFDDQFSVERPDGSNFTLKIRSTKLEDSAMYFCASKLAGVAQETQYFGPGTRLLVL.

This rearrangement joins TRBV28 to TRBJ2-1, with D uncertain. V was clipped by 5 bases and J by 0 bases, with 14 bases between them. CDR1 and CDR2 from the germline V gene are MDHEN and SYDVKM. The length of the CDR3 is 16 residues. In DNA form, the CDR3 reads TGTGCCAGCAGTAGGAAGCGATTAGGCTCCTACAATGAGCAGTTCTTC. This sequence encodes CASSRKRLGSYNEQFF.

This clone was counted at least ten times. This sample includes further DNA sequences coding for the same CDR3. The rearrangement uses TRBV5-8 and TRBJ2-7; tentative D call: TRBD2 (5 bases). Trimming removed 1 base from V and 2 bases from J, with 19 bases in between. Germline V lookup: CDR1 SGHTS, CDR2 YDEGEE. This CDR3 is built from 17 residues. The CDR3 loop is CASSLYFLEGSPYEQYF. CDR3 bases: TGTGCCAGCAGCTTGTATTTTTTAGAGGGAAGTCCCTACGAGCAGTACTTC.

The CDR3 bases are TGTGCCAGCAGACGCCGCTGGGGGGTCCAGGAGCAGTACTTC. Protein sequence: CASRRRWGVQEQYF. The genes are TRBV6-5 and TRBJ2-7; the D gene is possibly TRBD2 (6 bases). The germline gives CDR1 MNHEY, CDR2 SVGAGI. The CDR3 consists of 14 residues. V dropped 6 bases and J dropped 7 bases, with 19 bases sitting between them.

The CDR3 nucleotides read TGCGCCAGCAGCTTGACCGTTCAGAAGCGGGGCCAAGAGACCCAGTACTTC. Translating it yields CASSLTVQKRGQETQYF. J is TRBJ2-5 and V is TRBV5-1; 7 bases agree with TRBD2. J lost 1 base, V lost 1 base, and 10 bases had no gene match. Germline V lookup: CDR1 SGHRS, CDR2 YFSETQ. This CDR3 is built from 17 residues.

V is TRBV4-2 and J is TRBJ2-3; 16 nucleotides line up with TRBD2. Germline V CDR1 and CDR2: LGHNA, YNFKEQ. The CDR3 length is 18 residues. V was pared by 0 bases and J by 4 bases, with 4 bases of the junction left unmatched. CDR3 sequence (DNA): TGTGCCAGCAGCCAAGAGGGACTAGCGGGAGGGGTCGCAGATACGCAGTATTTT. Its protein is CASSQEGLAGGVADTQYF.

V gene TRBV11-2 combines with J gene TRBJ2-4, with D perhaps given as TRBD1 or TRBD2 (5 bases each). Germline-derived CDR1 and CDR2 are SGHAT and FQNNGV. This CDR3 has 16 residues. V was shortened by 0 bases and J by 6 bases, with 15 bases between the two germline ends. CDR3 residues: CASSLDRGRSGNIQYF. The CDR3 DNA is TGTGCCAGCAGCTTAGATAGGGGACGATCGGGAAACATTCAGTACTTC. Full variable domain (remainder filled in from reference TRBV11-2 and TRBJ2-4): EAGVAQSPRYKIIEKRQSVAFWCNPISGHATLYWYQQILGQGPKLLIQFQNNGVVDDSQLPKDRFSAERLKGVDSTLKIQPAKLEDSAVYLCASSLDRGRSGNIQYFGAGTRLSVL.

The chain joins TRBV18 to TRBJ2-5, with 10 bases that match TRBD1. Germline V gives CDR1 KGHSH, CDR2 LQKENI. The V and J ends lost 6 bases and 5 bases, in that order; junction bases with no gene match: 9. The length of the CDR3 is 15 residues. CDR3: CASSPGQGVAETQYF. For the CDR3, the DNA is TGTGCCAGCTCTCCCGGACAGGGGGTGGCGGAGACCCAGTACTTC.

This clone was recorded many times. The junction and the germline gene differ at one end; a read error may be behind it. V usage is TRBV28 and J usage is TRBJ1-2; D is unresolved. In germline, CDR1 is MDHEN, CDR2 SYDVKM. The CDR3 has 9 residues. The CDR3 is CASGLGYTF. CDR3 nucleotides: TGTGCCAGCGGTTTGGGCTACACCTTC.

V and J are TRBV11-2 and TRBJ2-7, with 9 bases aligning to TRBD2. In germline, CDR1 is SGHAT, CDR2 FQNNGV. V lost 5 bases to trimming and J lost 1 base; unmatched junction nucleotides: 18. CDR3 length: 19 amino acids. This CDR3 is CASSPVAGVVQSLSYEQYF. CDR3 sequence (DNA): TGTGCCAGCAGCCCGGTAGCGGGGGTAGTGCAGTCGTTATCCTACGAGCAGTACTTC.

V usage is TRBV28 and J usage is TRBJ1-3; D not certain. The J call is uncertain, as TRBJ2-2 better fits the DNA end. The CDR3 totals 13 residues. Looked up from germline, CDR1 is MDHEN and CDR2 is SYDVKM. CDR3 loop: CASSGLNTGELFF. The CDR3 coding sequence is TGTGCCAGCAGTGGGCTGAACACCGGGGAGCTGTTTTTT.

This clone was seen repeatedly, ten times or more. V usage is TRBV19 and J usage is TRBJ2-4; D ambiguous. Germline CDR1 and CDR2: LNHDA and SQIVND (reference sequence). The germline V and J ends were trimmed by 2 bases and 0 bases, with 11 bases remaining between them. The CDR3 spans 16 residues. The CDR3 DNA sequence: TGTGCCAGTAGTATAAGCCACTCTCTAGCCAAAAACATTCAGTACTTC. Protein product: CASSISHSLAKNIQYF.

The table lists this clone with a count of one. The rearrangement joins TRBV10-3 to TRBJ1-5; tentatively, D is TRBD1 (6 bases). V was trimmed by 1 base and J by 2 bases, leaving 18 bases between them. Germline V CDR1 and CDR2: ENHRY, SYGVKD. There are 18 residues in the CDR3. The CDR3 DNA sequence: TGTGCCATCAGTGAGTGGGACACGCGGCGGGGTGGCAATCAGCCCCAGCATTTT. Amino acids: CAISEWDTRRGGNQPQHF.